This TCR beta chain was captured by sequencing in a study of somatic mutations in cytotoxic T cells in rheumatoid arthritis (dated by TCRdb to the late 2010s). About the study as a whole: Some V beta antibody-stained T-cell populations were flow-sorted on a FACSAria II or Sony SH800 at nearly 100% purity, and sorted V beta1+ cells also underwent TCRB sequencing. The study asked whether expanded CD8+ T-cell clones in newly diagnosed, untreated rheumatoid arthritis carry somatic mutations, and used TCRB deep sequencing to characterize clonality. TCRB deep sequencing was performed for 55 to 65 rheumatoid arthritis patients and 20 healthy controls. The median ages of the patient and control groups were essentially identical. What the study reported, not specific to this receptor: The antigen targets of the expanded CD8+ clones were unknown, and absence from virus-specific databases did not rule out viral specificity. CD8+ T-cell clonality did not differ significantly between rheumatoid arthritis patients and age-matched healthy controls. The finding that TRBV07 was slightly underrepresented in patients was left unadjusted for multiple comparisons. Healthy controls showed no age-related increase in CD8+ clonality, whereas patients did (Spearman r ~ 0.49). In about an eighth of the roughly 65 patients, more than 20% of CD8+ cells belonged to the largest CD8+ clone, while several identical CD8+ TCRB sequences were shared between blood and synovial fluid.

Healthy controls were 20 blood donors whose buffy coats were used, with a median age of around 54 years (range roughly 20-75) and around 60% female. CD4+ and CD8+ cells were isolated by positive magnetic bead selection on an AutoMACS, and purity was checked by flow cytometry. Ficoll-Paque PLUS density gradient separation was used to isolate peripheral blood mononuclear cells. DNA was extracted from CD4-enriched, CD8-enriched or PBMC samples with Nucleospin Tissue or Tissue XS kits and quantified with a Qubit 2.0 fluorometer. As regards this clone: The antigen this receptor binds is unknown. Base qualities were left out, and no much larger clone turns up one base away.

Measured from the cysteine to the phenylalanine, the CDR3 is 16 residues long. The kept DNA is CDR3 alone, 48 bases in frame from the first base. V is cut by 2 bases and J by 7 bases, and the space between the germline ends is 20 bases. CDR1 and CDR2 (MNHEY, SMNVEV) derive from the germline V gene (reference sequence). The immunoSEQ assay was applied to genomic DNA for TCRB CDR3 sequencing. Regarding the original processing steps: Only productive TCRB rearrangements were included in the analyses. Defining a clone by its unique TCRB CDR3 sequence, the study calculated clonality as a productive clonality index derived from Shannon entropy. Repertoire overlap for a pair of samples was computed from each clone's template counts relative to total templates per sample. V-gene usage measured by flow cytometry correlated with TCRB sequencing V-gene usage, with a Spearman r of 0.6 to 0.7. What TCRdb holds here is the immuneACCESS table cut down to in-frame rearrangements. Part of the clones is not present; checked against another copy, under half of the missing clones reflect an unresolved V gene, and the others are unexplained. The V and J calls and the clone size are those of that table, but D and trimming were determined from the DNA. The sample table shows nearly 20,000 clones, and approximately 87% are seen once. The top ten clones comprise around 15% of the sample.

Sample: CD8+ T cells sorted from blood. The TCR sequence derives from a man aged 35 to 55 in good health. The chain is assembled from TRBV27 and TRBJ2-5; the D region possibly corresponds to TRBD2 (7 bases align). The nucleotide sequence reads TGTGCCAGCAGTTTACGGGGGGCCACCAAGTTGGGGACCCAGTACTTC. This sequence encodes CASSLRGATKLGTQYF.